The clone carrying this T cell receptor (beta chain) was counted many times. This sample stems from a study of T-cell reconstitution after alpha-beta-depleted transplantation in children. The library targeted TCRbeta and was prepared with unique molecular identifiers. TCRdb recomputed calls from the PCR reads with MiXCR, one row per CDR3 protein. This sample yields 200,000 to 300,000 distinct CDR3 sequences, of which about 12% are seen a single time; approximately 2.4% belongs to the top ten. The germline CDR1 and CDR2 sequences are MNHEY and SMNVEV (reference sequence). This CDR3 has 14 amino acids. The ends were cut back, 3 bases at V and 6 bases at J, with 11 bases in the middle.

This chain connects TRBV27 to TRBJ2-2; maybe TRBD1 (5 bases). This sequence was found in a human donor who donated a stem cell graft to a child with acute lymphoblastic leukemia. The source was PBMCs from the stem cell graft donor, collected from the stem cell graft. As DNA, the CDR3 is TGTGCCAGCAGTTTCCTACAGGCCCCCGGGGAGCTGTTTTTT. This sequence encodes CASSFLQAPGELFF.